What follows are 20 T cell receptor beta chains derived from one specimen sequenced in a study of PD-L1 blockade in urothelial cancer. Sequencing was performed with immunoSEQ multiplex PCR; in TCRdb, only in-frame clones are kept and a portion is missing. Seen here are nearly 45,000 clones, around 80% observed once, and the top ten hold roughly 13%. Indicated time point: peripheral blood 6 weeks after treatment start. Specimen: PBMCs, collected around atezolizumab (anti-PD-L1) treatment. These receptors all come from a man in his 60s with urothelial cancer.

V usage is TRBV13 and J usage is TRBJ2-3; 8 nucleotides agree with TRBD2. Trimming took 1 base from V and 4 from J; bases not matched to a gene: 7. This CDR3 has 16 residues. Germline V gene data show CDR1 as PRHDT and CDR2 as FYEKMQ (reference sequence). The CDR3 DNA reads TGTGCCAGCAGCTTAGCTCGGCTAGCGGGTTCAGATACGCAGTATTTT. Amino acids: CASSLARLAGSDTQYF.

The V call is TRBV29-1, the J call TRBJ2-7; D might be TRBD2 (5 bases). Per the germline V gene, CDR1 is SQVTM and CDR2 is ANQGSEA. V dropped 7 bases and J dropped 5 bases, with 9 bases sitting between them. The CDR3 is 10 amino acids. This CDR3 is CSAGGNEQYF. In DNA form, the CDR3 reads TGCAGCGCAGGAGGAAACGAGCAGTACTTC.

V usage is TRBV10-2 and J usage is TRBJ2-1, with 10 nucleotides matching TRBD1. Per the germline V gene, CDR1 is WSHSY and CDR2 is SAAADI. V shed 8 bases, J shed 10 bases, and the junction held 11 bases outside the gene matches. The CDR3 has 14 residues. This CDR3 reads CASGQGGTGREQFF. For the CDR3, the DNA is TGCGCCAGCGGACAGGGGGGTACCGGTCGCGAGCAGTTCTTC.

The chain uses TRBV11-2 and TRBJ2-1, with TRBD1 as a possible D gene (6 bases). Germline CDR1 reads SGHAT; CDR2 reads FQNNGV. Trimming left V 5 bases short and J 9 bases short, with 11 bases between. The CDR3 contains 12 residues. This CDR3 is CASSKQGSEQFF. The CDR3, as DNA: TGTGCCAGCAGCAAACAGGGAAGTGAGCAGTTCTTC.

The V and J genes are TRBV6-1 and TRBJ2-7, with TRBD2 as a possible D gene (6 bases). The germline CDR1 and CDR2 sequences are MNHNS and SASEGT. This CDR3 has 12 amino acids. V was trimmed by 7 bases and J by 2 bases, leaving 9 bases between them. The CDR3 nucleotides are TGTGCCAGCATGGGACTGGCCTACGAGCAGTACTTC. Protein: CASMGLAYEQYF.

The chain combines TRBV5-6 with TRBJ1-3; D is undetermined. With 8 bases removed from V and 1 base from J, the gap between germline ends came to 13 bases. Germline-derived CDR1 and CDR2 are SGHDT and YYEEEE. The CDR3 is made up of 14 amino acids. CDR3 amino acids: CASTRGPSGNTIYF. The CDR3, as DNA: TGTGCCAGTACCCGCGGGCCTTCTGGAAACACCATATATTTT.

The chain recombines TRBV7-2 with TRBJ1-1, with TRBD1 identical over 7 bases. This CDR3 contains 13 residues. V was pared by 4 bases and J by 6 bases, with 5 bases of the junction left unmatched. Germline-derived CDR1 and CDR2 are SGHTA and FQGNSA. CDR3 coding DNA: TGTGCCAGCAGCTCCTTAACAGGGGCTGAAGCTTTCTTT. It yields the protein CASSSLTGAEAFF.

The CDR3 sequence is CASSHISDRFQETQYF. Written as DNA, the CDR3 is TGCGCCAGCAGCCACATTTCGGACAGGTTTCAAGAGACCCAGTACTTC. The chain couples TRBV5-1 to TRBJ2-5, with 7 bases identical to TRBD1. This CDR3 is built from 16 residues. CDR1 is SGHRS and CDR2 is YFSETQ in the germline V gene. V lost 4 bases and J lost 2; bases outside the gene matches: 11.

The chain carries TRBV27 and TRBJ2-7; TRBD1 is a possible D gene (6 bases). The germline V gene has CDR1 MNHEY and CDR2 SMNVEV (reference sequence). This CDR3 spans 13 amino acids. V lost 7 bases and J 2 bases, leaving 12 bases between the germline ends. The CDR3, as DNA: TGTGCCAGCATATCGGACAGACCCTACGAGCAGTACTTC. Translated, it gives CASISDRPYEQYF.

This sequence joins TRBV5-4 and TRBJ2-5; tentative D call: TRBD1 (6 bases). The V gene lost 4 bases and the J gene lost 1 base, with 11 bases spanning the gap. The germline gives CDR1 SGHNT, CDR2 YYREEE (reference sequence). This CDR3 region has 14 residues. Here the CDR3 DNA reads TGTGCCAGCAGCATTGGACAGATCCAAGAGACCCAGTACTTC. Residues: CASSIGQIQETQYF.

The chain uses TRBV5-1 and TRBJ2-7; 9 nucleotides agree with TRBD2. Germline values: CDR1 SGHRS, CDR2 YFSETQ. The CDR3 has 16 amino acids. V lost 4 bases, J lost 0 bases, and 8 bases stayed unmatched. DNA of the CDR3: TGCGCCAGCAGCCCGTGGGGTAGCGGGAGCTCCTACGAGCAGTACTTC. Its protein product is CASSPWGSGSSYEQYF.

The rearrangement links TRBV11-2 to TRBJ2-2; D is undetermined. Looked up from germline, CDR1 is SGHAT and CDR2 is FQNNGV. The CDR3 totals 14 residues. With 0 bases removed from V and 4 bases from J, the gap between germline ends came to 6 bases. The CDR3 here is CASSLDALTGELFF. The DNA of the CDR3 is TGTGCCAGCAGCTTAGATGCACTCACCGGGGAGCTGTTTTTT.

The chain has TRBV11-3 and TRBJ2-1; possible D gene TRBD1, 6 bases. Trimming left V 5 bases short and J 2 bases short, with 10 bases between. The CDR3 covers 14 residues. Germline CDR1 and CDR2: SGHNT and YENEEA. The CDR3 spells CASSPQGTYNEQFF. The CDR3, as DNA: TGTGCCAGCAGCCCTCAGGGGACCTACAATGAGCAGTTCTTC.

The chain combines TRBV2 with TRBJ2-1; D unclear. Germline V CDR1 and CDR2: SNHLY, FYNNEI. Trimming stripped 2 bases from V and 6 bases from J, with 14 bases between. The CDR3 is 15 amino acids. CDR3 DNA: TGTGCCAGCAGTGAACCCCCAAAGATGCGCAATGAGCAGTTCTTC. Amino acid sequence: CASSEPPKMRNEQFF.

This chain links TRBV19 with TRBJ1-1, with no clear D. The CDR3 has 13 residues. Germline-derived CDR1 and CDR2 are LNHDA and SQIVND (reference sequence). The germline V and J ends were trimmed by 8 bases and 0 bases, with 10 bases remaining between them. The CDR3 reads CASQQSMNTEAFF. CDR3 coding DNA: TGTGCCAGTCAACAGAGCATGAACACTGAAGCTTTCTTT.

V gene TRBV6-6 combines with J gene TRBJ1-4; 7 bases agree with TRBD1. The CDR3 loop spans 14 amino acids. V lost 5 bases to trimming and J lost 3 bases; unmatched junction nucleotides: 3. Looked up from germline, CDR1 is MNHNY and CDR2 is SVGAGI (reference sequence). The CDR3 DNA reads as TGTGCCAGCAGTGAGGGACAGTCTAATGAAAAACTGTTTTTT. It encodes CASSEGQSNEKLFF.

This chain joins TRBV5-1 and TRBJ2-5, with TRBD2 matching 10 bases. The CDR3 loop spans 14 amino acids. Germline V gene lookup returns CDR1 SGHRS and CDR2 YFSETQ. V was pared by 4 bases and J by 3 bases, with 3 bases of the junction left unmatched. The chain's CDR3 is CASSRTSGKETQYF. Here the CDR3 DNA reads TGCGCCAGCAGCAGGACTAGCGGAAAAGAGACCCAGTACTTC.

The chain has TRBV18 and TRBJ1-5, with unresolved D. Trimming left V 5 bases short and J 5 bases short, with 10 bases between. This CDR3 has 13 residues. Germline V gene data show CDR1 as KGHSH and CDR2 as LQKENI. The CDR3 sequence is CASSVKRDQPQHF. Written as DNA, the CDR3 is TGTGCCAGCTCAGTCAAGAGGGATCAGCCCCAGCATTTT. Variable domain in full (rest from reference TRBV18 and TRBJ1-5): NAGVMQNPRHLVRRRGQEARLRCSPMKGHSHVYWYRQLPEEGLKFMVYLQKENIIDESGMPKERFSAEFPKEGPSILRIQQVVRGDSAAYFCASSVKRDQPQHFGDGTRLSIL.

CDR3 region: CASMTGFGTGELFF. The CDR3 DNA is TGTGCCAGCATGACAGGGTTCGGCACCGGGGAGCTGTTTTTT. The V and J genes are TRBV2 and TRBJ2-2; 7 bases agree with TRBD1. CDR1 is SNHLY, CDR2 FYNNEI, per germline. V dropped 7 bases and J dropped 4; count of bases not matched to a gene: 6. The CDR3 runs to 14 residues.

The chain joins TRBV19 to TRBJ1-5, with D perhaps TRBD1 (6 bases). Germline values: CDR1 LNHDA, CDR2 SQIVND (reference sequence). Trimming pared 6 bases from V and 5 bases from J, leaving 14 bases between. This CDR3 has 14 amino acids. The CDR3 region is CASSRTDWDQPQHF. The CDR3 nucleotides read TGTGCCAGTAGCCGGACAGATTGGGATCAGCCCCAGCATTTT.